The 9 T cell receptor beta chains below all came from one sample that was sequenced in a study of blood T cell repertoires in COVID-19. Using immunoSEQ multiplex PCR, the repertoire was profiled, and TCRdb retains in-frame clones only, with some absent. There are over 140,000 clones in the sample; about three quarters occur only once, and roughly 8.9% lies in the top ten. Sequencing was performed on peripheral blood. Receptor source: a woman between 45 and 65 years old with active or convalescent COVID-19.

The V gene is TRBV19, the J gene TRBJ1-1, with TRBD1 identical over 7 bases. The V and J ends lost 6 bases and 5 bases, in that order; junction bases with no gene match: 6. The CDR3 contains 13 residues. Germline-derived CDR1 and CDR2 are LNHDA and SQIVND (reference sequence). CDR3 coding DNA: TGTGCCAGTAGCCACCCAGGGGGGACTGAAGCTTTCTTT. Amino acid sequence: CASSHPGGTEAFF.

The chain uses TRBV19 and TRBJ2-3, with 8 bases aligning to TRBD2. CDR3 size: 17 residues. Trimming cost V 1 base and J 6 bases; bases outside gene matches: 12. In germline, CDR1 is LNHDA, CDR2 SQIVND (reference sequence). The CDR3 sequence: CASSIVGRAAPRDTQYF. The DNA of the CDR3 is TGTGCCAGTAGTATAGTCGGGAGGGCAGCTCCTAGGGATACGCAGTATTTT.

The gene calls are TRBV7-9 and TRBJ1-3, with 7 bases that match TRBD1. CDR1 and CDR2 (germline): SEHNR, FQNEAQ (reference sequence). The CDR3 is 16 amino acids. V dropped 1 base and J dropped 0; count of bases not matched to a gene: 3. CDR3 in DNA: TGTGCCAGCAGCTTAGGGTCAGGGGGCTCTGGAAACACCATATATTTT. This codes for CASSLGSGGSGNTIYF.

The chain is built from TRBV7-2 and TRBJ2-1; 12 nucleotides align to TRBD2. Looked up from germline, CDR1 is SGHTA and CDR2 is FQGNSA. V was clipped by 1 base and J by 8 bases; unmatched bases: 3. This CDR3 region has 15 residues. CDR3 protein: CASSLETSGSHEQFF. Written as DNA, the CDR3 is TGTGCCAGCAGCTTAGAGACTAGCGGGAGTCATGAGCAGTTCTTC.

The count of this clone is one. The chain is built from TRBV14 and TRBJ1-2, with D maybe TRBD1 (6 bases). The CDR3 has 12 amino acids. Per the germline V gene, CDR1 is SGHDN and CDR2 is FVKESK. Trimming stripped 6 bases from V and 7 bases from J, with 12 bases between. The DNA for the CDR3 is TGTGCCAGCAGTCCGGGGGGCGGTGGCTACACCTTC. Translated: CASSPGGGGYTF.

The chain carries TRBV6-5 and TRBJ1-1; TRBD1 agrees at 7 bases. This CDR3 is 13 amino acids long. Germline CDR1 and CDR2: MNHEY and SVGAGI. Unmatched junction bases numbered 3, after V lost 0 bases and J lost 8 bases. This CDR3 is CASSYSRGLEAFF. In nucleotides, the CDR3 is TGTGCCAGCAGTTACTCGAGGGGGCTAGAAGCTTTCTTT.

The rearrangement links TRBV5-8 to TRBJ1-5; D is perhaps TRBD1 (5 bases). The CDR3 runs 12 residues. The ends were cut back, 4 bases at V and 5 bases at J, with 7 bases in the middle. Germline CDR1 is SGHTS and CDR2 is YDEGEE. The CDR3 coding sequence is TGTGCCAGCAGCCGCAGGGATCAGCCCCAGCATTTT. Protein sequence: CASSRRDQPQHF.

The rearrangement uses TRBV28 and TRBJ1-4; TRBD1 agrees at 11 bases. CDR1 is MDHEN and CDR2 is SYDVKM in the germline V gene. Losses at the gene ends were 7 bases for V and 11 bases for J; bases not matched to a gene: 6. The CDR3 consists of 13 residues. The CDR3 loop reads CASKRDRGGKLFF. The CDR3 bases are TGTGCCAGCAAGCGGGACAGGGGGGGTAAACTGTTTTTT.

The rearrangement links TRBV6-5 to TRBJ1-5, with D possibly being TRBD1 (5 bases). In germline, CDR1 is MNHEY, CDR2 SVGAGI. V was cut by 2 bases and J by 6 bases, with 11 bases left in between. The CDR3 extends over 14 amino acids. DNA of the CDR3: TGTGCCAGCAGTTACCCAGGGTTGAGTCAGCCCCAGCATTTT. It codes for CASSYPGLSQPQHF.